Listed below are T cell receptor beta chains from one sample, sequenced in a study of T cells in Graves' hyperthyroidism and ophthalmopathy. TCRdb fed the multiplex PCR reads into MiXCR, producing one record per CDR3 protein. The table includes roughly 510,000 distinct CDR3 sequences, about a fifth detected once. The sequencing input was blood. The receptors here all came from a man aged 18 to 30 with Graves' hyperthyroidism. Each CDR3 is given with its conserved first and last residue. Fields, in order: V gene, D gene, clone size, J gene, CDR3 DNA, CDR3 protein. The D gene is left open where the match is weak. Some rows mark clone size as missing; the rest say once, few, many or name a class of expanded clone.

V gene: TRBV30; D gene: TRBD1; clone size: few; J gene: TRBJ2-5; CDR3 DNA: TGTGCCTGGAGTGTGTTAAGGTCCGGGACAGACGCCCTGTACCAAGAGACCCAGTACTTC; CDR3 protein: CAWSVLRSGTDALYQETQYF
V gene: TRBV30; D gene: -; clone size: many; J gene: TRBJ2-7; CDR3 DNA: TGTGCCTGGATCGCTAGCGTGAACTCCTACGAGCAGTACTTC; CDR3 protein: CAWIASVNSYEQYF
V gene: TRBV2; D gene: TRBD1; clone size: many; J gene: TRBJ2-7; CDR3 DNA: TGTGCCAGCAGCCTGGGGGACAGACCGTCCTACGAGCAGTACTTC; CDR3 protein: CASSLGDRPSYEQYF
V gene: TRBV7-9; D gene: -; clone size: many; J gene: TRBJ1-1; CDR3 DNA: TGTGCCAGCAGCTATAAGGACGGGAACACTGAAGCTTTCTTT; CDR3 protein: CASSYKDGNTEAFF
V gene: TRBV6-1; D gene: TRBD1; clone size: few; J gene: TRBJ2-2; CDR3 DNA: TGTGCCAGCAGATCTCATCAGGGGGCCGGGGAGCTGTTTTTT; CDR3 protein: CASRSHQGAGELFF
V gene: TRBV28; D gene: TRBD2; clone size: -; J gene: TRBJ2-1; CDR3 DNA: TGTGCCAGCAGCCGACGGACGGGAGGGGCCTACAATGAGCAGTTCTTC; CDR3 protein: CASSRRTGGAYNEQFF
V gene: TRBV12-3/TRBV12-4; D gene: -; clone size: many; J gene: TRBJ2-7; CDR3 DNA: TGTGCCAGCAGCTCCCGAAGGGACGAGCAGTACTTC; CDR3 protein: CASSSRRDEQYF
V gene: TRBV6-1; D gene: TRBD1; clone size: many; J gene: TRBJ2-7; CDR3 DNA: TGTGCCAGCGGACGGACAGGGCCCTACGAGCAGTACTTC; CDR3 protein: CASGRTGPYEQYF
V gene: TRBV4-1; D gene: -; clone size: -; J gene: TRBJ1-3; CDR3 DNA: TGCGCCAGCAGCCAAGGGGGGCGCAGGCTTTCCTCTGGAAACACCATATATTTT; CDR3 protein: CASSQGGRRLSSGNTIYF
V gene: TRBV4-1; D gene: -; clone size: -; J gene: TRBJ2-7; CDR3 DNA: TGCGCCAGCAGCTCTTTTCTTGCGGGGTTGGGGACCTCCTACGAGCAGTACTTC; CDR3 protein: CASSSFLAGLGTSYEQYF
V gene: TRBV24-1; D gene: -; clone size: -; J gene: TRBJ1-1; CDR3 DNA: TGTGCCACCTCAGGTTTGAACACTGAAGCTTTCTTT; CDR3 protein: CATSGLNTEAFF
V gene: TRBV7-3; D gene: -; clone size: few; J gene: TRBJ1-5; CDR3 DNA: TGTGCCAGCAGCGCAGACATTTACAATCAGCCCCAGCATTTT; CDR3 protein: CASSADIYNQPQHF
V gene: TRBV12-3/TRBV12-4; D gene: TRBD1; clone size: many; J gene: TRBJ1-6; CDR3 DNA: TGTGCCAGCAGAGACAGGGGCCGACCCCTCCACTTT; CDR3 protein: CASRDRGRPLHF
V gene: TRBV6-5; D gene: TRBD2; clone size: -; J gene: TRBJ2-7; CDR3 DNA: TGTGCCAGCATTTTTAGCGGGATCGCCTACGAGCAGTACTTC; CDR3 protein: CASIFSGIAYEQYF
V gene: TRBV20-1; D gene: -; clone size: many; J gene: TRBJ1-1; CDR3 DNA: TGCAGTGCTAGAGACTCAAGGGGCCGGACTGAAGCTTTCTTT; CDR3 protein: CSARDSRGRTEAFF
V gene: TRBV6-2/TRBV6-3; D gene: -; clone size: many; J gene: TRBJ2-5; CDR3 DNA: TGTGCCAGCAGACGCTTGGTGACCCAGTACTTC; CDR3 protein: CASRRLVTQYF
V gene: TRBV6-1; D gene: TRBD2; clone size: -; J gene: TRBJ2-5; CDR3 DNA: TGTGCCAGCATCCCGGGACTAGCGGGAGGTCAAGAGACCCAGTACTTC; CDR3 protein: CASIPGLAGGQETQYF
V gene: TRBV6-2/TRBV6-3; D gene: TRBD1; clone size: many; J gene: TRBJ2-7; CDR3 DNA: TGTGCCAGCAGTTACCAGACAGGGGGATCCTACGAGCAGTACTTC; CDR3 protein: CASSYQTGGSYEQYF